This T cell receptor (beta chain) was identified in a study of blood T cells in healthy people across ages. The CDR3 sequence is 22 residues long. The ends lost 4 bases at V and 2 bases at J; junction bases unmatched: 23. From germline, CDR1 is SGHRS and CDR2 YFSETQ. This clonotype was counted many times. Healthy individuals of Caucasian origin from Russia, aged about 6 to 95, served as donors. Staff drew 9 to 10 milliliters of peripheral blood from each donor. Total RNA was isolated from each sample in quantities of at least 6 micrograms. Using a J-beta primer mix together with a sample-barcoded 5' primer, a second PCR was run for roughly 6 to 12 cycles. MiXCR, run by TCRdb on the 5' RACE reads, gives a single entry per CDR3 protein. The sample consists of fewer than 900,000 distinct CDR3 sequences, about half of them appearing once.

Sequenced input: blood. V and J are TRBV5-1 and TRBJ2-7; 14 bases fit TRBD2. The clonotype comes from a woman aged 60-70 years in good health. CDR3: CASSLRIAAGTSGRIRPYEQYF. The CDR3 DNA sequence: TGCGCCAGCAGCCTCCGGATTGCTGCCGGGACTAGCGGGAGAATTCGCCCCTACGAGCAGTACTTC.